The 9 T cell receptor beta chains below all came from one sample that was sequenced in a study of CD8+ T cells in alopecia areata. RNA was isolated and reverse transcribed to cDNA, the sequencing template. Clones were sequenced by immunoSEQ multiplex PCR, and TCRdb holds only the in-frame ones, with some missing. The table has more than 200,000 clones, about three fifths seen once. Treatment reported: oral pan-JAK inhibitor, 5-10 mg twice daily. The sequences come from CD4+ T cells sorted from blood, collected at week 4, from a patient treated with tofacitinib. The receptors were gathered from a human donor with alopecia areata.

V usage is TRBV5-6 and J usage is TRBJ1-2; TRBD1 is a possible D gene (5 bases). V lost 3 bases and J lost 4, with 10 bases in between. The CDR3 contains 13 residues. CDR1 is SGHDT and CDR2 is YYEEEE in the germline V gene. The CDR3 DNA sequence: TGTGCCAGCAGCTCGGGACCCACCTATGGCTACACCTTC. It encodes CASSSGPTYGYTF.

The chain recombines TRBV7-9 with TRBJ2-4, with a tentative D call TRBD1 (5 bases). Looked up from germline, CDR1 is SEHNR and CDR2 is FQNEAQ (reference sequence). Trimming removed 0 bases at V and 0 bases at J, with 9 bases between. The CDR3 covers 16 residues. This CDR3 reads CASSLAGPQAKNIQYF. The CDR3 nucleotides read TGTGCCAGCAGCTTAGCGGGGCCCCAAGCCAAAAACATTCAGTACTTC.

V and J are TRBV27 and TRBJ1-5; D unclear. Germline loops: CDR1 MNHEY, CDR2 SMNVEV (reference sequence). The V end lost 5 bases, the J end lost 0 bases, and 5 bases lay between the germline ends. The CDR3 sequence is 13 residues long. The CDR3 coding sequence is TGTGCCAGCAGTCAGAATAGCAATCAGCCCCAGCATTTT. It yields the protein CASSQNSNQPQHF.

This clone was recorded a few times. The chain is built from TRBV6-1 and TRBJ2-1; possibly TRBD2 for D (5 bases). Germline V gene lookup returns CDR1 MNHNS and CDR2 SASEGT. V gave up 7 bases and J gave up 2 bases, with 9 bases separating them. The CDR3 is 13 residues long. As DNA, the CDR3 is TGTGCCAGCAAGCGGTTTGCCTACAATGAGCAGTTCTTC. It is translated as CASKRFAYNEQFF.

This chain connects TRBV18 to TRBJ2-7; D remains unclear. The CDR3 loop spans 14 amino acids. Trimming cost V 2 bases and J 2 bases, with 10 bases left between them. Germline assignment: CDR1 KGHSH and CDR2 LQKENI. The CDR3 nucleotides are TGTGCCAGCTCACCAGACTCCTTTACCTACGAGCAGTACTTC. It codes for CASSPDSFTYEQYF.

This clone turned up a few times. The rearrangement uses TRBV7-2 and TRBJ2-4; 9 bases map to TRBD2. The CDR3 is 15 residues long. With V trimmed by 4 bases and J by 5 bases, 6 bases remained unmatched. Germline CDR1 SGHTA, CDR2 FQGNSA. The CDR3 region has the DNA TGTGCCAGCAGCTCGGGACTAGCTCTTCAAAACATTCAGTACTTC. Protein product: CASSSGLALQNIQYF. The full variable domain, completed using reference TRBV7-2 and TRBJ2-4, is GAGVSQSPSNKVTEKGKDVELRCDPISGHTALYWYRQSLGQGLEFLIYFQGNSAPDKSGLPSDRFSAERTGGSVSTLTIQRTQQEDSAVYLCASSSGLALQNIQYFGAGTRLSVL.

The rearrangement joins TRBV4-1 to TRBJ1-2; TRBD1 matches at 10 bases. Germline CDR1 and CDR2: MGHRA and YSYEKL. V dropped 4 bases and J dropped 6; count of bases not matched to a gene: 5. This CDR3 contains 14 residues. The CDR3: CASSRDRGFDGYTF. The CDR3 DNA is TGCGCCAGCAGCCGGGACAGGGGATTCGATGGCTACACCTTC.

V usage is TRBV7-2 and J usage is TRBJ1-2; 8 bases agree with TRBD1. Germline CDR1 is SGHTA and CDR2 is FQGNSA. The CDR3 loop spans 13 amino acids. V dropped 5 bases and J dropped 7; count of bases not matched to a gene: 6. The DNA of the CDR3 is TGTGCCAGCAGCACCGGGACAGGCCCTGGCTACACCTTC. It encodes CASSTGTGPGYTF.

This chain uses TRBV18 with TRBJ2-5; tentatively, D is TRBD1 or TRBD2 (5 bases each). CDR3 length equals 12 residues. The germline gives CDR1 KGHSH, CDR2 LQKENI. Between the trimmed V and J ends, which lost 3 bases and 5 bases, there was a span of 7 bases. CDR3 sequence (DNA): TGTGCCAGCTCACCGGGGGAGGAGACCCAGTACTTC. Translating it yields CASSPGEETQYF.